These 14 T cell receptor beta chains were all obtained from the same sample, sequenced in a study of human T cells and chemical hapten exposure. The time point denotes: patch test 1, 2 weeks after DPC sensitization. The treatment was: therapeutic diphenylcyclopropenone sensitization with weekly scalp DPC. TCRdb re-called the RACE reads with MiXCR, one entry per CDR3 protein. This sample has approximately 74,000 distinct CDR3 sequences; around 30% occur once, and the top ten carry 8.9%. This material consisted of whole blood, taken in connection with sensitization to the hapten diphenylcyclopropenone (DPC). All receptors derive from a man in his forties with alopecia areata. Some clones in this sample may be carry-over from other donors' samples.

CDR3 region: CANKGYTQGNTIYF. CDR3 in DNA: TGTGCCAATAAGGGGTATACACAAGGAAACACCATATATTTT. The J gene is TRBJ1-3, the V gene TRBV27, with D possibly matching TRBD1 (5 bases). V lost 10 bases to trimming and J lost 4 bases, with 17 bases between them. Germline V CDR1 and CDR2: MNHEY, SMNVEV (reference sequence). There are 14 residues in the CDR3.

The V call is TRBV5-1, the J call TRBJ2-1; D is ambiguous. The V and J ends lost 4 bases and 3 bases respectively, with 11 bases between them. There are 14 residues in the CDR3. Germline V lookup: CDR1 SGHRS, CDR2 YFSETQ. DNA for the CDR3: TGCGCCAGCAGCGCGGACGGAAACTACAATGAGCAGTTCTTC. Residues: CASSADGNYNEQFF.

The table lists this clonotype with a few counts. J is TRBJ1-5 and V is TRBV2; TRBD1 might be the D (6 bases). CDR1 and CDR2 (germline): SNHLY, FYNNEI. This CDR3 region has 16 residues. V lost 4 bases, J lost 1 base, and 14 bases lay in between. The CDR3 sequence is CASSVGGAKSNQPQHF. The DNA of the CDR3 is TGTGCCAGCAGTGTCGGGGGGGCGAAGAGCAATCAGCCCCAGCATTTT.

This clonotype appeared a few times. This sequence joins TRBV15 and TRBJ2-1; D is ambiguous. Trimming took off 3 bases at V and 3 bases at J, with 9 bases between the two ends. The germline gives CDR1 LNHNV, CDR2 YYDKDF (reference sequence). This CDR3 is built from 14 residues. In DNA form, the CDR3 reads TGTGCCACCAGCAGTAGCCCACTCTACAATGAGCAGTTCTTC. Its translation: CATSSSPLYNEQFF.

This clonotype occurred a few times. The V call is TRBV7-8, the J call TRBJ2-1, with 12 positions matching TRBD1. Looked up from germline, CDR1 is SGHVS and CDR2 is FQNEAQ. The CDR3 consists of 15 residues. V trimming: 6 bases; J trimming: 9 bases; junction bases outside the gene matches: 9. CDR3 in amino acids: CASSPPGQGAAEQFF. DNA of the CDR3: TGTGCCAGCAGTCCCCCGGGACAGGGGGCAGCTGAGCAGTTCTTC.

This clonotype was found a few times. This chain uses TRBV3-1 with TRBJ2-3; 7 positions match TRBD2. This CDR3 spans 14 amino acids. Trimming took 2 bases from V and 2 from J; bases not matched to a gene: 1. CDR1 and CDR2 from the germline V gene are LGHDT and YNNKEL (reference sequence). The CDR3, as DNA: TGTGCCAGCAGCCAAACTAGCGTCACAGATACGCAGTATTTT. Amino acid sequence: CASSQTSVTDTQYF.

This rearrangement joins TRBV28 to TRBJ2-7; no definite D call. The CDR3 is 12 amino acids. The germline V gene encodes CDR1 MDHEN and CDR2 SYDVKM. V was pared by 6 bases and J by 4 bases, with 10 bases between. The CDR3 DNA reads as TGTGCCAGCAGCGATAGAAGGTACGAGCAGTACTTC. The encoded protein is CASSDRRYEQYF.

This clonotype was observed a few times. The chain recombines TRBV27 with TRBJ2-7, with D possibly being TRBD2 (5 bases). Trimming shortened V by 4 bases and J by 2 bases, and 15 bases separated the two germline ends. The CDR3 has 15 amino acids. CDR1 MNHEY and CDR2 SMNVEV come from the germline V gene (reference sequence). The chain's CDR3 is CASSYKLDPTYEQYF. For the CDR3, the DNA is TGTGCCAGCAGTTACAAACTAGATCCGACCTACGAGCAGTACTTC.

The rearrangement uses TRBV28 and TRBJ2-1; 8 bases line up with TRBD2. The germline CDR1 and CDR2 sequences are MDHEN and SYDVKM. This CDR3 is built from 15 residues. The V segment lost 7 bases and the J segment 7 bases; nucleotides outside the gene matches: 12. CDR3 nucleotides: TGTGCCAGCAATGGGGCGGGAGGCGGGAAAAATGAGCAGTTCTTC. Its translation: CASNGAGGGKNEQFF.

V is TRBV30 and J is TRBJ2-3; possible D gene TRBD1, 5 bases. The germline V and J ends were trimmed by 0 bases and 8 bases, with 15 bases remaining between them. This CDR3 comprises 14 residues. Germline CDR1 and CDR2: GTSNPN and SVGIG (reference sequence). The CDR3 protein is CAWSVKGDVGTQYF. In DNA, the CDR3 is TGTGCCTGGAGTGTCAAAGGGGATGTAGGTACGCAGTATTTT.

The J gene is TRBJ2-5, the V gene TRBV4-2; D not certain. Trimming left V 2 bases short and J 4 bases short, with 5 bases between. CDR1 is LGHNA and CDR2 is YNFKEQ in the germline V gene. The CDR3 contains 12 residues. This CDR3 reads CASSQNRETQYF. Written as DNA, the CDR3 is TGTGCCAGCAGCCAAAATAGAGAGACCCAGTACTTC.

This clonotype was picked up many times. This rearrangement joins TRBV12-3 or TRBV12-4 to TRBJ2-3, with TRBD1 matching 9 bases. J gave up 1 base and V 5 bases, and 10 bases lay outside the gene matches. This CDR3 contains 17 residues. This chain's CDR3 is CASSRRRDRAGTDTQYF. CDR3 in DNA: TGTGCCAGCAGTCGACGGCGGGACAGGGCTGGCACAGATACGCAGTATTTT.

This clonotype came up once. A read error may explain this, as a much larger clone is one base away. The rearrangement links TRBV28 to TRBJ1-1; 9 nucleotides agree with TRBD1. This CDR3 comprises 13 residues. Germline CDR1 reads MDHEN; CDR2 reads SYDVKM. The CDR3 loop is CASSDRGGTETFF. Written as DNA, the CDR3 is TGTGCCAGCAGTGACAGGGGGGGTACTGAAACTTTCTTT.

The chain couples TRBV6-5 to TRBJ1-5; D is uncertain. Germline V gene lookup returns CDR1 MNHEY and CDR2 SVGAGI. V was trimmed by 6 bases and J by 4 bases, leaving 10 bases between them. The length of the CDR3 is 13 residues. The DNA for the CDR3 is TGTGCCAGCAGGATTCAGGCGAATCAGCCCCAGCATTTT. This sequence encodes CASRIQANQPQHF.